Described below is a single T cell receptor (beta chain) sequence and its context. The sample originates from a study of T cells in Graves' hyperthyroidism and ophthalmopathy. Newly diagnosed patients aged 18 to 65 had hyperthyroidism of under 2 months' duration. RNA transcripts yielded amplified TCR beta CDR3 regions. The HTBI set primed first-round TCR CDR3 RT-PCR. Using its own MiXCR run on the multiplex PCR reads, TCRdb lists one record per CDR3 protein. The sample contains 75,000 to 100,000 distinct CDR3 sequences, around 50% of which appear only once. Germline assignment: CDR1 SNHLY and CDR2 FYNNEI. With 3 bases clipped from V and 3 bases from J, the junction kept 7 bases outside the gene matches. The CDR3 length is 16 residues.

The chain combines TRBV2 with TRBJ1-2, with 10 bases aligning to TRBD1. Sequencing was performed on blood. This sequence originates from a woman in her forties with Graves' hyperthyroidism. As DNA, the CDR3 is TGTGCCAGCAGTGAGCGGGGACAGGGGATCGACTATGGCTACACCTTC. Encoded protein: CASSERGQGIDYGYTF.